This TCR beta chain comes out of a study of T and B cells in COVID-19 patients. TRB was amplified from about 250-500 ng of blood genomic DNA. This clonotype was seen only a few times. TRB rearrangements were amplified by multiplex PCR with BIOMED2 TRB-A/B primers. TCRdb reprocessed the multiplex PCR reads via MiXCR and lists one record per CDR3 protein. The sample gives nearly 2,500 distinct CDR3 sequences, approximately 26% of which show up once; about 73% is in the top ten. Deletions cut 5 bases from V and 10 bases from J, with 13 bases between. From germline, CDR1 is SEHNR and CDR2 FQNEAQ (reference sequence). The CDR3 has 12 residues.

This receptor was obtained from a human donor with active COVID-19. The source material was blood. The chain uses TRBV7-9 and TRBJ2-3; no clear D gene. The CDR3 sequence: CASSPSSSAQYF. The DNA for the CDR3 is TGTGCCAGCAGCCCCTCTTCAAGCGCGCAGTATTTT.